The sample holds one count of the clone carrying this TCR beta chain. What it binds is not known. The entry originates in a study of T cells in Graves' hyperthyroidism and ophthalmopathy. Study-wide findings and caveats: Blood samples included most of the expanded thyroid clonotypes exceeding 0.001.

This CDR3 region has 14 residues. V was clipped by 2 bases and J by 4 bases; unmatched bases: 2. Germline lookup yields CDR1 SGHTA and CDR2 FQGNSA. Regions amplified from RNA transcripts were the TCR beta CDR3 regions. Researchers ran a first-round RT-PCR on the TCR CDR3 using the HTBI primer set. TCRdb re-derived calls from the multiplex PCR reads in MiXCR, one entry per CDR3 protein. This table has 530,000 or so distinct CDR3 sequences, about 15% appearing once. The chain recombines TRBV7-2 with TRBJ1-3; 7 bases agree with TRBD1. Material for sequencing was blood. This receptor was identified in a woman between 18 and 30 years old with Graves' ophthalmopathy. The CDR3 DNA follows: TGTGCCAGCAGCTTAAAGGGACAGGGAAACACCATATATTTT. It codes for CASSLKGQGNTIYF.